One and the same sample provided the 21 T cell receptor beta chains below, sequenced in a study of T cell changes during pregnancy in multiple sclerosis. The method was immunoSEQ multiplex PCR; TCRdb's version includes in-frame clones alone and lacks a portion of them. The sample includes some 100,000 clones, 75% to 95% of them seen just once. The starting material was peripheral blood, obtained in the second trimester of pregnancy. These receptors were obtained from a female donor with multiple sclerosis, enrolled in a pregnancy study.

The J gene is TRBJ1-2, the V gene TRBV27; 8 bases align to TRBD1. Germline lookup yields CDR1 MNHEY and CDR2 SMNVEV (reference sequence). After removal of 8 bases from V and 5 bases from J, the junction contained 10 bases not matched to a gene. The CDR3 contains 14 residues. CDR3 DNA: TGTGCCAGCGGAGGACAGGGATTATATTATGGCTACACCTTC. It encodes CASGGQGLYYGYTF.

The chain is built from TRBV7-9 and TRBJ1-4, with a possible D match to TRBD1 (5 bases). The V end lost 7 bases, the J end lost 8 bases, and 14 bases lay between the germline ends. Looked up from germline, CDR1 is SEHNR and CDR2 is FQNEAQ (reference sequence). This CDR3 is 13 amino acids long. CDR3 sequence: CASKAGVQEKLFF. The CDR3, as DNA: TGTGCCAGCAAGGCGGGGGTTCAAGAAAAACTGTTTTTT.

The CDR3 protein is CSVEDPVNEQYF. The CDR3, as DNA: TGCAGCGTTGAAGATCCGGTAAACGAGCAGTACTTC. This chain uses TRBV29-1 with TRBJ2-7; no firm D call. This CDR3 spans 12 amino acids. V lost 0 bases and J 5 bases, leaving 8 bases between the germline ends. Germline-derived CDR1 and CDR2 are SQVTM and ANQGSEA.

This clone was counted a few times. The rearrangement uses TRBV9 and TRBJ1-1; D gene unclear. The V end lost 0 bases, the J end lost 7 bases, and 7 bases lay between the germline ends. The germline V gene has CDR1 SGDLS and CDR2 YYNGEE. The CDR3 extends over 12 amino acids. In DNA form, the CDR3 reads TGTGCCAGCAGCGTAGGCGGCGGTGAAGCTTTCTTT. This codes for CASSVGGGEAFF.

V gene TRBV28 combines with J gene TRBJ2-3; TRBD2 matches at 12 bases. The CDR3 runs 15 residues. Per the germline V gene, CDR1 is MDHEN and CDR2 is SYDVKM. Losses at the gene ends were 3 bases for V and 5 bases for J; bases not matched to a gene: 3. The chain's CDR3 is CASSLTSGSLDTQYF. The CDR3, as DNA: TGTGCCAGCAGTTTGACTAGCGGGAGTCTAGATACGCAGTATTTT.

This sequence joins TRBV11-2 and TRBJ2-7, with a tentative D call TRBD2 (5 bases). The CDR3 runs 14 residues. Trimming cost V 3 bases and J 2 bases, with 11 bases left between them. Germline V gives CDR1 SGHAT, CDR2 FQNNGV. CDR3 protein: CASSFNRGTYEQYF. In nucleotides, the CDR3 is TGTGCCAGCAGCTTTAATCGGGGAACCTACGAGCAGTACTTC.

The chain carries TRBV6-7 and TRBJ1-1; 7 nucleotides line up with TRBD1. TRBV6-7 is an open reading frame whose function is uncertain. V was pared by 6 bases and J by 1 base, with 5 bases of the junction left unmatched. This CDR3 has 14 residues. The CDR3 coding sequence is TGTGCCAGCAGACAACAGGGGTGGAACACTGAAGCTTTCTTT. Its translation is CASRQQGWNTEAFF.

The rearrangement links TRBV7-2 to TRBJ2-5; TRBD2 aligns across 7 bases. CDR1 and CDR2 (germline): SGHTA, FQGNSA. CDR3 length equals 15 residues. V gave up 1 base and J gave up 2 bases; unmatched junction bases: 4. The CDR3 loop reads CASSLGGGPQETQYF. The CDR3 DNA follows: TGTGCCAGCAGCTTAGGGGGGGGTCCGCAAGAGACCCAGTACTTC.

V and J are TRBV18 and TRBJ2-7; the match to TRBD2 covers 15 bases. The CDR3 has 18 residues. J lost 4 bases, V lost 3 bases, and 10 bases had no gene match. In germline, CDR1 is KGHSH, CDR2 LQKENI. CDR3 loop: CASSPRGLAGGPGYEQYF. DNA for the CDR3: TGTGCCAGCTCACCTCGCGGACTAGCGGGAGGGCCGGGTTACGAGCAGTACTTC. Full variable domain (outside the CDR3, taken from reference TRBV18 and TRBJ2-7): NAGVMQNPRHLVRRRGQEARLRCSPMKGHSHVYWYRQLPEEGLKFMVYLQKENIIDESGMPKERFSAEFPKEGPSILRIQQVVRGDSAAYFCASSPRGLAGGPGYEQYFGPGTRLTVT.

The genes are TRBV5-1 and TRBJ2-1, with D maybe TRBD2 (7 bases). Per germline, CDR1 SGHRS and CDR2 YFSETQ. The CDR3 consists of 15 residues. The V gene lost 1 base and the J gene lost 4 bases, with 12 bases spanning the gap. CDR3 in DNA: TGCGCCAGCAGCTTGCGCGGGGGCCAGTACAATGAGCAGTTCTTC. This translates into CASSLRGGQYNEQFF.

The rearrangement uses TRBV25-1 and TRBJ2-4, with D perhaps matching TRBD1 (5 bases). This CDR3 spans 17 amino acids. The germline CDR1 and CDR2 sequences are MGHDK and SYGVNS. V was shortened by 3 bases and J by 2 bases, with 17 bases between the two germline ends. The CDR3 nucleotides are TGTGCCAGCAGTGAGGGGCGAGGCCCAGGCTCCAAAAACATTCAGTACTTC. Translation gives CASSEGRGPGSKNIQYF.

The V and J genes are TRBV19 and TRBJ1-4; D is ambiguous. Germline-derived CDR1 and CDR2 are LNHDA and SQIVND (reference sequence). Trimming shortened V by 3 bases and J by 8 bases, and 25 bases separated the two germline ends. This CDR3 is built from 18 residues. The CDR3 sequence: CASSILGGRGPRVEKLFF. The DNA of the CDR3 is TGTGCCAGTAGTATCCTGGGAGGACGAGGGCCCCGGGTCGAAAAACTGTTTTTT.

The chain couples TRBV2 to TRBJ2-7; D is ambiguous. This CDR3 contains 12 residues. V lost 4 bases, J lost 0 bases, and 4 bases lay in between. The germline V gene encodes CDR1 SNHLY and CDR2 FYNNEI. In DNA, the CDR3 is TGTGCCAGCAGTGGGCCCTCCTACGAGCAGTACTTC. It codes for CASSGPSYEQYF.

The rearrangement uses TRBV10-3 and TRBJ2-1; no firm D call. V was clipped by 1 base and J by 5 bases, with 6 bases between them. The CDR3 length is 13 residues. Germline loops: CDR1 ENHRY, CDR2 SYGVKD. The CDR3 reads CAISELSDNEQFF. DNA of the CDR3: TGTGCCATCAGTGAGTTGAGCGACAATGAGCAGTTCTTC.

This chain joins TRBV9 and TRBJ2-7, with 7 bases aligning to TRBD2. V shed 0 bases, J shed 7 bases, and the junction held 4 bases outside the gene matches. The CDR3 totals 13 residues. The germline CDR1 and CDR2 sequences are SGDLS and YYNGEE. CDR3 in DNA: TGTGCCAGCAGCGTAGTAACGGGGGGTGAGCAGTACTTC. This sequence encodes CASSVVTGGEQYF.

The chain uses TRBV28 and TRBJ2-2; maybe TRBD2 (7 bases). V lost 3 bases and J 5 bases, leaving 10 bases between the germline ends. Germline CDR1 is MDHEN and CDR2 is SYDVKM. CDR3 length equals 14 residues. CDR3 sequence (DNA): TGTGCCAGCAGTTTTGGGGGGGCTACCGGGGAGCTGTTTTTT. The encoded protein is CASSFGGATGELFF.

V and J are TRBV28 and TRBJ1-2; D is perhaps TRBD1 (6 bases). The CDR3 loop spans 12 amino acids. CDR1 is MDHEN and CDR2 is SYDVKM in the germline V gene. Trimming removed 7 bases at V and 4 bases at J, with 10 bases between. The DNA for the CDR3 is TGTGCCAGCATGGGACAAACCTATGGCTACACCTTC. Amino acid sequence: CASMGQTYGYTF.

The V and J genes are TRBV29-1 and TRBJ2-3, with a possible D match to TRBD1 (6 bases). Germline V gene data show CDR1 as SQVTM and CDR2 as ANQGSEA. Trimming took 3 bases from V and 2 from J, leaving 12 bases between them. CDR3 size: 14 residues. This CDR3 is CSVDRGQNTDTQYF. For the CDR3, the DNA is TGCAGCGTTGACCGCGGACAGAACACAGATACGCAGTATTTT.

About this clone: One junction end disagrees with the germline gene, perhaps due to a read error. The chain links TRBV6-5 to TRBJ1-2, with 7 bases aligning to TRBD1. Per germline, CDR1 MNHEY and CDR2 SVGAGI. This CDR3 contains 16 residues. The CDR3 DNA sequence: TGTGCCACCAGTTACCCACAGGGGAAGACTAACTATGGCTACACCTTC. This codes for CATSYPQGKTNYGYTF.

The CDR3 loop reads CASSQTPPPLNEKLFF. In DNA, the CDR3 is TGCGCCAGCAGCCAAACACCTCCCCCCTTGAATGAAAAACTGTTTTTT. V and J are TRBV4-1 and TRBJ1-4; D not resolved. Germline CDR1 MGHRA, CDR2 YSYEKL. Trimming took off 2 bases at V and 5 bases at J, with 15 bases between the two ends. The CDR3 spans 16 residues.

The chain carries TRBV23-1 and TRBJ1-2, with 9 bases aligning to TRBD1. TRBV23-1 is designated an ORF whose function remains uncertain. The V and J ends lost 4 bases and 4 bases, in that order; junction bases with no gene match: 13. The CDR3 is 17 residues long. CDR3 loop: CASSRRDRVSPGYGYTF. CDR3 DNA: TGCGCCAGCAGTCGACGGGACAGGGTATCACCCGGCTATGGCTACACCTTC.